This TCR beta chain was sequenced in a study of blood T cell repertoires in COVID-19. Authors' methods: By means of reference gene primer amplification, nucleated cell counts were estimated. Data came from immunoSEQ multiplex PCR; TCRdb stores just in-frame clones and leaves some out. V and J calls and clone size follow that table, whereas D and trimming were derived from the DNA. The table has 250,000 to 350,000 clones, 70% to 90% seen once. The length of the CDR3 is 11 residues. Germline V gene lookup returns CDR1 DFQATT and CDR2 SNEGSKA (reference sequence). V was cut by 4 bases and J by 7 bases, with 10 bases left in between.

The sequenced material came from peripheral blood. The chain has TRBV20-1 and TRBJ1-2; tentatively, D is TRBD1 (5 bases). This TCR was sampled from a woman aged 50 to 65 who had recovered from COVID-19. CDR3 in amino acids: CSATPRVGYTF. CDR3 bases: TGCAGTGCTACCCCCAGGGTTGGCTACACCTTC.